The 22 T cell receptor beta chains below come from one sample, sequenced in a study of vaccination and CD4 T cells after COVID-19. The treatment denotes: approximately nine-day PBMC culture with coronavirus spike peptide pools or control peptides (ViraFEST assay). These CD4+ T cells came from an unexposed donor, sampled before the COVID-19 pandemic (2011-2018). Their recognized antigens are unknown. Sequenced with the Oncomine TCR Beta short-read assay was DNA taken from cultured CD4+ T cells. Researchers extracted genomic DNA from CD4+ T cells that had been cultured. One entry per CDR3 protein results from TCRdb running MiXCR on the PCR reads. The table has about 11,000 distinct CDR3 sequences, more than 25% seen once. The sample taken for sequencing was CD4+ T cells from blood, cultured in vitro. Receptors were obtained from a human donor in good health.

As to this clonotype: Mismatch with germline at one junction end may stem from a read error. The chain joins TRBV10-3 to TRBJ2-7, with TRBD2 identical over 7 bases. The V gene's germline CDR1 is ENHRY and CDR2 SYGVKD. This CDR3 spans 14 amino acids. CDR3 sequence: CAISAASGSYKQYF. In DNA, the CDR3 is TGTGCCATCAGTGCGGCTAGCGGCAGCTACAAGCAGTACTTC.

The chain is built from TRBV7-8 and TRBJ2-5; 9 nucleotides line up with TRBD1. The CDR3 covers 17 residues. The V gene end was trimmed by 2 bases and the J gene end by 4 bases; junction bases not matched to a gene: 11. Germline loops: CDR1 SGHVS, CDR2 FQNEAQ. The CDR3 here is CASSLSSGQGGLETQYF. Written as DNA, the CDR3 is TGTGCCAGCAGCTTATCCTCGGGACAGGGAGGGCTAGAGACCCAGTACTTC.

The gene calls are TRBV6-2 or TRBV6-3 and TRBJ1-5, with 9 nucleotides matching TRBD1. The CDR3 runs to 17 residues. The germline CDR1 and CDR2 sequences are MNHEY and SVGEGT. V lost 0 bases and J lost 1; bases outside the gene matches: 4. CDR3: CASSYSDRGGSNQPQHF. The CDR3 DNA reads as TGTGCCAGCAGTTACTCAGACAGGGGGGGAAGCAATCAGCCCCAGCATTTT.

This sequence joins TRBV20-1 and TRBJ2-7; TRBD2 might be the D (6 bases). Trimming stripped 3 bases from V and 5 bases from J, with 11 bases between. CDR3 size: 12 residues. CDR1 and CDR2 from the germline V gene are DFQATT and SNEGSKA (reference sequence). The CDR3 DNA reads as TGCAGTGCTAGTGGTTTAGCGGACGAGCAGTACTTC. This gives the protein CSASGLADEQYF.

This clonotype was detected a few times. This rearrangement joins TRBV28 to TRBJ2-5; weak D call: TRBD2 (5 bases). The CDR3 runs 12 residues. The germline V gene encodes CDR1 MDHEN and CDR2 SYDVKM. V dropped 4 bases and J dropped 5 bases, with 8 bases sitting between them. CDR3 region: CASSSSRETQYF. DNA of the CDR3: TGTGCCAGCAGTTCTAGCAGGGAGACCCAGTACTTC.

This clonotype was seen only a few times. This sequence joins TRBV6-1 and TRBJ1-1; perhaps TRBD1 as D (6 bases). The ends were cut back, 6 bases at V and 3 bases at J, with 14 bases in the middle. The CDR3 sequence is 14 residues long. The V gene's germline CDR1 is MNHNS and CDR2 SASEGT. The CDR3 here is CASRERGGHTEAFF. For the CDR3, the DNA is TGTGCCAGCAGAGAGCGCGGGGGCCACACTGAAGCTTTCTTT.

A few counts support this clonotype. V gene TRBV10-3 combines with J gene TRBJ1-1; no definite D call. The CDR3 covers 14 residues. Germline CDR1 reads ENHRY; CDR2 reads SYGVKD. V was shortened by 7 bases and J by 1 base, with 13 bases between the two germline ends. This CDR3 is CAINGAPENTEAFF. The CDR3 DNA sequence: TGTGCCATCAATGGAGCACCCGAGAACACTGAAGCTTTCTTT.

This clonotype has only a few counts. The rearrangement joins TRBV12-3 or TRBV12-4 to TRBJ2-7; 7 bases match TRBD1. The CDR3 totals 13 residues. After removal of 5 bases from V and 6 bases from J, the junction contained 7 bases not matched to a gene. The CDR3 spells CASSPEQGIEQYF. CDR3 in DNA: TGTGCCAGCAGTCCTGAACAGGGGATCGAGCAGTACTTC.

The chain couples TRBV20-1 to TRBJ2-3; 10 nucleotides line up with TRBD2. J lost 5 bases, V lost 1 base, and 12 bases had no gene match. This CDR3 contains 17 residues. Looked up from germline, CDR1 is DFQATT and CDR2 is SNEGSKA (reference sequence). Here the CDR3 DNA reads TGCAGTGCTAGAGGATTCAGCGGGAGGGCAAAAGGAGATACGCAGTATTTT. This sequence encodes CSARGFSGRAKGDTQYF.

The V gene is TRBV6-4, the J gene TRBJ2-3; perhaps TRBD2 as D (6 bases). The CDR3 consists of 14 residues. In germline, CDR1 is MRHNA, CDR2 SNTAGT. Trimming cost V 5 bases and J 4 bases, with 13 bases left between them. The CDR3 here is CASSHGGKADTQYF. DNA of the CDR3: TGTGCCAGCAGTCATGGCGGGAAAGCAGATACGCAGTATTTT.

This clonotype turned up a few times. CDR3 loop: CSARDGASQAGTDTQYF. CDR3 nucleotides: TGCAGTGCTAGAGATGGGGCTAGCCAAGCGGGCACAGATACGCAGTATTTT. This chain connects TRBV20-1 to TRBJ2-3; either TRBD1 or TRBD2 may fit D (5 bases each). The germline V and J ends were trimmed by 0 bases and 1 base, with 17 bases remaining between them. CDR1 and CDR2 (germline): DFQATT, SNEGSKA (reference sequence). The CDR3 is 17 residues long.

This clonotype was seen just once. The rearrangement joins TRBV5-5 to TRBJ1-1; the match to TRBD1 covers 9 bases. V shed 0 bases and J 0 bases; nucleotides not matched to a gene: 12. This CDR3 contains 19 residues. Germline CDR1 SGHKS, CDR2 YYEKEE (reference sequence). The CDR3 nucleotides read TGTGCCAGCAGCTTGGCCTTAGCGACAGGGGGAGTTATGAACACTGAAGCTTTCTTT. Protein: CASSLALATGGVMNTEAFF. The full variable domain, rest sourced from reference TRBV5-5 and TRBJ1-1, is DAGVTQSPTHLIKTRGQQVTLRCSPISGHKSVSWYQQVLGQGPQFIFQYYEKEERGRGNFPDRFSARQFPNYSSELNVNALLLGDSALYLCASSLALATGGVMNTEAFFGQGTRLTVV.

This CDR3 is CASSQDPGPYNEQFF. The CDR3 coding sequence is TGTGCCAGCAGCCAAGATCCCGGGCCATACAATGAGCAGTTCTTC. The J gene is TRBJ2-1, the V gene TRBV4-2; D remains unclear. V was cut by 0 bases and J by 4 bases, with 10 bases left in between. Looked up from germline, CDR1 is LGHNA and CDR2 is YNFKEQ. This CDR3 is 15 amino acids long.

This clonotype is categorized as medium-sized. The rearrangement joins TRBV6-2 or TRBV6-3 to TRBJ1-5, with a weak D call TRBD1 (5 bases). CDR3 length: 14 amino acids. Germline CDR1 reads MNHEY; CDR2 reads SVGEGT. V was clipped by 2 bases and J by 3 bases, with 8 bases between them. The CDR3 is CASSYDSLNQPQHF. The CDR3 DNA reads TGTGCCAGCAGTTACGACAGTCTCAATCAGCCCCAGCATTTT.

This chain joins TRBV7-9 and TRBJ1-3; D ambiguous. The ends were cut back, 2 bases at V and 2 bases at J, with 10 bases in the middle. The germline V gene has CDR1 SEHNR and CDR2 FQNEAQ (reference sequence). The CDR3 sequence is 15 residues long. The CDR3 DNA reads TGTGCCAGCAGCTTAATCCCAGACGCTGGAAACACCATATATTTT. Translation: CASSLIPDAGNTIYF. Drawing the rest from reference TRBV7-9 and TRBJ1-3, the complete variable domain is DTGVSQNPRHKITKRGQNVTFRCDPISEHNRLYWYRQTLGQGPEFLTYFQNEAQLEKSRLLSDRFSAERPKGSFSTLEIQRTEQGDSAMYLCASSLIPDAGNTIYFGEGSWLTVV.

This rearrangement joins TRBV7-9 to TRBJ2-6; D possibly uses TRBD1 or TRBD2 (6 bases each). The CDR3 totals 17 residues. V was cut by 5 bases and J by 3 bases, with 17 bases left in between. Per germline, CDR1 SEHNR and CDR2 FQNEAQ (reference sequence). The CDR3 loop is CASSLFEGGFGANVLTF. CDR3 nucleotide sequence: TGTGCCAGCAGCCTCTTCGAAGGGGGGTTTGGGGCCAACGTCCTGACTTTC.

This clonotype has only a few counts. The chain links TRBV7-3 to TRBJ2-7; no definite D call. The germline V gene has CDR1 SGHTA and CDR2 FQGTGA. The CDR3 totals 13 residues. The V gene lost 5 bases and the J gene lost 6 bases, with 14 bases spanning the gap. The CDR3 loop reads CASSQTTAGEQYF. The CDR3 nucleotides are TGTGCCAGCAGCCAAACAACTGCAGGCGAGCAGTACTTC.

The chain joins TRBV11-2 to TRBJ2-5; 8 bases fit TRBD2. From germline, CDR1 is SGHAT and CDR2 FQNNGV. The CDR3 consists of 14 residues. Trimming took 3 bases from V and 6 from J; bases not matched to a gene: 6. CDR3 bases: TGTGCCAGCAGCTTCACCGGGGGGGAAAAGACCCAGTACTTC. It yields the protein CASSFTGGEKTQYF.

This chain connects TRBV7-9 to TRBJ1-1; the D is unclear. Germline loops: CDR1 SEHNR, CDR2 FQNEAQ (reference sequence). Between the trimmed V and J ends, which lost 5 bases and 2 bases, there was a span of 6 bases. The CDR3 has 12 residues. CDR3 in DNA: TGTGCCAGCAGCCGGGAAAACACTGAAGCTTTCTTT. This codes for CASSRENTEAFF.

V gene TRBV19 combines with J gene TRBJ2-1, with D possibly TRBD1 on 6 matching bases. The V gene lost 5 bases and the J gene lost 0 bases, with 17 bases spanning the gap. Germline values: CDR1 LNHDA, CDR2 SQIVND (reference sequence). The length of the CDR3 is 17 residues. The CDR3 protein is CASSPPPGRGSYNEQFF. The CDR3 coding sequence is TGTGCCAGTAGTCCCCCCCCGGGCAGGGGCTCCTACAATGAGCAGTTCTTC.

This sequence joins TRBV7-9 and TRBJ2-1; 7 nucleotides line up with TRBD2. This CDR3 is built from 12 residues. Germline values: CDR1 SEHNR, CDR2 FQNEAQ (reference sequence). J lost 13 bases, V lost 6 bases, and 9 bases had no gene match. This CDR3 is CASSSGRTQQFF. CDR3 coding DNA: TGTGCCAGCAGTTCCGGGAGGACACAACAGTTCTTC.

This clonotype was observed a few times. The chain links TRBV20-1 to TRBJ2-2, with 16 nucleotides matching TRBD2. This CDR3 has 19 residues. Germline CDR1 DFQATT, CDR2 SNEGSKA (reference sequence). V shed 0 bases, J shed 4 bases, and the junction held 8 bases outside the gene matches. The CDR3 DNA follows: TGCAGTGCTAGAGATCTGGGACTAGCGGGAGGGCGGGTCACCGGGGAGCTGTTTTTT. As protein: CSARDLGLAGGRVTGELFF.